This entry features one T cell receptor (beta chain) sequence. What it recognizes is unknown. This record comes from a study of cytomegalovirus exposure and HLA in healthy donors. Study in general: In an earlier analysis, some 110 million unique TCR beta sequences were found from some 200 million T cells.

PCR amplification relied on 60 Vbeta primers (plus 13 Jbeta primers). This table comes from immunoSEQ multiplex PCR, and its TCRdb copy is limited to in-frame clones, with some not included. The sample records 120,000 to 150,000 clones, roughly 74% being singletons. The germline gives CDR1 MGHDK, CDR2 SYGVNS. V was trimmed by 2 bases and J by 1 base, leaving 5 bases between them. This CDR3 is 13 amino acids long. Study-level results: What a later analysis showed was that several of the most significant clusters appeared linked to common viral pathogens.

At the time of sampling, donors were nominally healthy, though unrecorded immune exposures were likely. The V call is TRBV25-1, the J call TRBJ2-5; D unclear. The sequencing input was PBMCs. The receptor was isolated from a man aged 35-49 years in good health and CMV-seronegative. The CDR3 loop is CASSEISQETQYF. CDR3 in DNA: TGTGCCAGCAGTGAAATTAGCCAAGAGACCCAGTACTTC.